Reported below is one T cell receptor beta chain. Its specificity is unknown. The sequenced template was cDNA made from the entire isolated RNA. Only in-frame clones appear in the TCRdb table, and some are missing; sequencing was by immunoSEQ multiplex PCR. This table has some 130,000 clones, 9% appearing once. This sample is drawn from a study of beta chain features in type 1 diabetes. General observations from the study: Individuals with type 1 diabetes displayed fewer insertions and more deletions at VDJ junctions. Among all four CD4+ subsets, Type 1 diabetes patients had TCRB CDR3s that were moderately but significantly shorter.

Germline lookup yields CDR1 SGHTA and CDR2 FQGNSA. The length of the CDR3 is 13 residues. V was pared by 3 bases and J by 11 bases, with 13 bases between. Input material: central memory CD4+ T cells from blood. The chain couples TRBV7-2 to TRBJ1-4; D remains unclear. The TCR originated in a man younger than 45 with type 1 diabetes. Written as DNA, the CDR3 is TGTGCCAGCAGCTTGGACTCCCCTCGGAAACTGTTTTTT. It translates to CASSLDSPRKLFF.